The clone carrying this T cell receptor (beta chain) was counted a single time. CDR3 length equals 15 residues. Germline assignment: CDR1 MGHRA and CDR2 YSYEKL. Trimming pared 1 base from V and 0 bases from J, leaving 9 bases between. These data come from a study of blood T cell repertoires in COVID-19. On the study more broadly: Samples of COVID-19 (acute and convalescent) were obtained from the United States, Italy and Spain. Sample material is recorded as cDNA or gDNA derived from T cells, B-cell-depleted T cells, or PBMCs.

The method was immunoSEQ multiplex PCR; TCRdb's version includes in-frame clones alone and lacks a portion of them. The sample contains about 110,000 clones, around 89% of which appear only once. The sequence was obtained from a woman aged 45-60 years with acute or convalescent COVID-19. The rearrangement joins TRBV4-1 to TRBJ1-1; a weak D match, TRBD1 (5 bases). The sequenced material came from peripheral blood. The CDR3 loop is CASSQVGRLNTEAFF. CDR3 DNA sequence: TGCGCCAGCAGCCAAGTGGGGCGGTTGAACACTGAAGCTTTCTTT.